These 6 T cell receptor beta chains came from one sample sequenced in a study of blood T cell repertoires in COVID-19. Produced via immunoSEQ multiplex PCR; TCRdb's table is partial and in-frame only. Of around 370,000 clones detected, 90% appear once; the ten largest clones hold approximately 7%. Sequencing input: peripheral blood. Receptors were obtained from a man between 18 and 29 years old with active or convalescent COVID-19.

The chain links TRBV27 to TRBJ1-1; a weak D match, TRBD1 (6 bases). The germline gives CDR1 MNHEY, CDR2 SMNVEV (reference sequence). The CDR3 spans 12 residues. Trimming shortened V by 6 bases and J by 1 base, and 6 bases separated the two germline ends. The CDR3 region has the DNA TGTGCCAGCAGGGACAGGAACACTGAAGCTTTCTTT. Translation gives CASRDRNTEAFF.

This rearrangement joins TRBV5-1 to TRBJ1-1; D perhaps matches TRBD1 (6 bases). Germline V lookup: CDR1 SGHRS, CDR2 YFSETQ. The CDR3 contains 16 residues. V was clipped by 4 bases and J by 0 bases, with 16 bases between them. The CDR3 protein is CASSPYDRSMNTEAFF. DNA of the CDR3: TGCGCCAGCAGCCCGTATGACAGGTCCATGAACACTGAAGCTTTCTTT.

The V gene is TRBV9, the J gene TRBJ2-4; D remains ambiguous. CDR1 SGDLS and CDR2 YYNGEE come from the germline V gene. The V end lost 4 bases, the J end lost 5 bases, and 13 bases lay between the germline ends. CDR3 length: 14 amino acids. Here the CDR3 reads CASSHRSTENIQYF. CDR3 DNA sequence: TGTGCCAGCAGCCACCGATCCACGGAAAACATTCAGTACTTC.

This clone was recorded a few times. The gene calls are TRBV18 and TRBJ1-1; 9 nucleotides agree with TRBD1. The CDR3 covers 12 residues. CDR1 is KGHSH, CDR2 LQKENI, per germline. The V gene end was trimmed by 3 bases and the J gene end by 11 bases; junction bases not matched to a gene: 4. CDR3 bases: TGTGCCAGCTCACCGCGGGACAGGGAGGCTTTCTTT. Its translation: CASSPRDREAFF.

The genes are TRBV30 and TRBJ1-1, with D possibly being TRBD1 (6 bases). CDR3 length equals 14 residues. V dropped 4 bases and J dropped 1 base, with 13 bases sitting between them. Germline lookup yields CDR1 GTSNPN and CDR2 SVGIG (reference sequence). CDR3 in amino acids: CAWNAGVRNTEAFF. In nucleotides, the CDR3 is TGTGCCTGGAACGCAGGGGTTAGGAACACTGAAGCTTTCTTT.

Only one count was recorded for this clone. V and J are TRBV6-1 and TRBJ1-2; D might be TRBD1 (6 bases). The CDR3 totals 13 residues. The V gene's germline CDR1 is MNHNS and CDR2 SASEGT. The V gene lost 1 base and the J gene lost 8 bases, with 11 bases spanning the gap. The CDR3 sequence is CASSEDRVGGYTF. DNA of the CDR3: TGTGCCAGCAGTGAAGACAGGGTTGGAGGCTACACCTTC.